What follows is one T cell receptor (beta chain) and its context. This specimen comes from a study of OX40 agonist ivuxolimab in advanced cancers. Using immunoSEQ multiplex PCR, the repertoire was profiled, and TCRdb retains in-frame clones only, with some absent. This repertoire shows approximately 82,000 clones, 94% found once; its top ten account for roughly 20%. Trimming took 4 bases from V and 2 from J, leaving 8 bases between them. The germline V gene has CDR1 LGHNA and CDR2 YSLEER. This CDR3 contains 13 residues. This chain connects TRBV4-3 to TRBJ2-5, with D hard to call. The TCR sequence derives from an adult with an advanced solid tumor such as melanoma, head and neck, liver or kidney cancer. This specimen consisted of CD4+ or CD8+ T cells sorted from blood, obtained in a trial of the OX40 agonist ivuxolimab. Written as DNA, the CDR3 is TGCGCCAGCAGCCCAGTAACACAAGAGACCCAGTACTTC. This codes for CASSPVTQETQYF.